This TCR beta chain appears in the sequencing data of a study of T-cell memory formation after mild COVID-19. As for the study in general: TCR clusters were mostly donor specific.

CDR3 length: 17 residues. J lost 0 bases, V lost 10 bases, and 14 bases had no gene match. Germline V lookup: CDR1 MNHEY, CDR2 SVGAGI. Employing constant-segment primers, 5'RACE generated TCR alpha and TCR beta cDNA libraries bearing sample barcodes and UMIs. TCRdb independently ran MiXCR on the 5' RACE reads; one entry per CDR3 protein. Of around 450,000 distinct CDR3 sequences listed, 20% are singletons. The chain joins TRBV6-5 to TRBJ2-1; 8 nucleotides line up with TRBD2. The receptor's source is an adult woman who had mild COVID-19 (a few samples of this study predate the infection). Cell type and time point are not known. Sequenced input: PBMCs or a T cell subset sorted from them (not recorded which). CDR3 region: CATGAGGRGYSYNEQFF. The CDR3 nucleotides are TGTGCCACCGGGGCGGGGGGACGGGGTTACTCCTACAATGAGCAGTTCTTC.